Listed here are 13 T cell receptor beta chains from one sample, sequenced in a study of blood T cell repertoires in COVID-19. Assay: immunoSEQ multiplex PCR; the TCRdb copy retains only in-frame clones and omits some. The sample consists of about 270,000 clones, approximately 89% of them appearing once. Input material: PBMCs or T cells enriched from blood (not recorded which). The receptors were gathered from a man aged 40-49 years who had been exposed to COVID-19.

The rearrangement joins TRBV4-1 to TRBJ2-3; no clear D. Looked up from germline, CDR1 is MGHRA and CDR2 is YSYEKL. The CDR3 is 13 amino acids. V lost 0 bases and J lost 2, with 3 bases in between. The DNA for the CDR3 is TGCGCCAGCAGCCAAGACCTCACAGATACGCAGTATTTT. The encoded protein is CASSQDLTDTQYF.

The chain has TRBV28 and TRBJ1-6; TRBD1 aligns across 7 bases. Germline loops: CDR1 MDHEN, CDR2 SYDVKM. Trimming at V came to 1 base and at J to 4 bases, leaving 1 base not matched to a gene. The CDR3 has 15 residues. In DNA, the CDR3 is TGTGCCAGCAGTTTATACAGGGGTTATAATTCACCCCTCCACTTT. Translated: CASSLYRGYNSPLHF. Full variable domain (missing parts from reference TRBV28 and TRBJ1-6): DVKVTQSSRYLVKRTGEKVFLECVQDMDHENMFWYRQDPGLGLRLIYFSYDVKMKEKGDIPEGYSVSREKKERFSLILESASTNQTSMYLCASSLYRGYNSPLHFGNGTRLTVT.

The chain uses TRBV28 and TRBJ1-5, with 7 bases matching TRBD1. Trimming cost V 3 bases and J 7 bases; bases outside gene matches: 12. This CDR3 is 16 amino acids long. CDR1 is MDHEN and CDR2 is SYDVKM in the germline V gene. The DNA of the CDR3 is TGTGCCAGCAGTTTCTCTCTGGACAGGAGGGACCAGCCCCAGCATTTT. This translates into CASSFSLDRRDQPQHF.

Remarks on this clone: Within the sample, other DNA sequences also encode this same CDR3. The chain employs TRBV27 and TRBJ1-1, with 8 bases lining up with TRBD1. J lost 1 base, V lost 3 bases, and 1 base had no gene match. The CDR3 is 14 residues long. The germline V gene encodes CDR1 MNHEY and CDR2 SMNVEV (reference sequence). The CDR3 region is CASSFGTGNTEAFF. The CDR3 coding sequence is TGTGCCAGCAGTTTTGGGACAGGGAACACTGAAGCTTTCTTT.

The CDR3 region has the DNA TGTGCCAGCTCACCGGGGGGACAGGGGAGGGATGAGCAGTTCTTC. It codes for CASSPGGQGRDEQFF. The V gene is TRBV18, the J gene TRBJ2-1; 10 bases line up with TRBD1. Germline lookup yields CDR1 KGHSH and CDR2 LQKENI. The CDR3 runs 15 residues. Unmatched junction bases numbered 7, after V lost 3 bases and J lost 8 bases.

The chain is built from TRBV2 and TRBJ2-1; 7 bases align to TRBD1. This CDR3 contains 15 residues. V was clipped by 3 bases and J by 6 bases; unmatched bases: 8. The V gene's germline CDR1 is SNHLY and CDR2 FYNNEI. This CDR3 reads CASSDTGVGSNEQFF. The CDR3 region has the DNA TGTGCCAGCAGTGACACAGGGGTGGGGTCCAATGAGCAGTTCTTC.

The rearrangement uses TRBV13 and TRBJ2-5; 10 nucleotides match TRBD2. The ends lost 0 bases at V and 7 bases at J; junction bases unmatched: 5. The CDR3 spans 15 residues. Germline V gene data show CDR1 as PRHDT and CDR2 as FYEKMQ (reference sequence). The DNA of the CDR3 is TGTGCCAGCAGCTTAGGCCGTCTAGCGGGAGCGACCCAGTACTTC. Translation: CASSLGRLAGATQYF.

This clone turned up a few times. The chain employs TRBV20-1 and TRBJ1-2; TRBD1 matches at 7 bases. Per germline, CDR1 DFQATT and CDR2 SNEGSKA (reference sequence). V gave up 3 bases and J gave up 7 bases; unmatched junction bases: 17. The CDR3 is made up of 16 amino acids. The CDR3 spells CSASRPSGQVEGGYTF. The CDR3 DNA is TGCAGTGCTAGTCGTCCTTCCGGACAGGTCGAAGGTGGCTACACCTTC.

This sequence joins TRBV6-1 and TRBJ2-7, with 14 bases that match TRBD2. V lost 3 bases and J lost 5; bases outside the gene matches: 6. The germline V gene has CDR1 MNHNS and CDR2 SASEGT. The CDR3 runs to 16 residues. DNA for the CDR3: TGTGCCAGCAGTGAGGGACTAGCGGGAGTTACCGACGAGCAGTACTTC. It translates to CASSEGLAGVTDEQYF.

V usage is TRBV7-8 and J usage is TRBJ2-1; maybe TRBD1 (5 bases). The CDR3 is made up of 13 amino acids. Trimming pared 5 bases from V and 6 bases from J, leaving 11 bases between. CDR1 SGHVS and CDR2 FQNEAQ come from the germline V gene. CDR3 in DNA: TGTGCCAGCAGCCTAAGTCAGGGCAATGAGCAGTTCTTC. This codes for CASSLSQGNEQFF.

The rearrangement links TRBV24-1 to TRBJ2-1; 9 bases are a match to TRBD2. This CDR3 is 18 amino acids long. V lost 3 bases and J lost 1; bases outside the gene matches: 9. The germline gives CDR1 KGHDR, CDR2 SFDVKD. The CDR3 DNA reads TGTGCCACCAGTGATCGTGGTAAGACTAGCGGTTCCTACAATGAGCAGTTCTTC. Translation: CATSDRGKTSGSYNEQFF.

The J gene is TRBJ1-1, the V gene TRBV7-9; D remains ambiguous. Germline CDR1 SEHNR, CDR2 FQNEAQ (reference sequence). The CDR3 loop spans 17 amino acids. V lost 1 base to trimming and J lost 0 bases, with 15 bases between them. The CDR3 is CASSLVGPLGMNTEAFF. The CDR3 DNA is TGTGCCAGCAGCTTAGTAGGCCCACTAGGAATGAACACTGAAGCTTTCTTT.

This chain joins TRBV19 and TRBJ2-1, with a possible D match to TRBD2 (6 bases). V dropped 4 bases and J dropped 6 bases, with 10 bases sitting between them. The V gene's germline CDR1 is LNHDA and CDR2 SQIVND (reference sequence). This CDR3 contains 13 residues. Here the CDR3 DNA reads TGTGCCAGTAGTAGGAGGGCCATCAATGAGCAGTTCTTC. It is translated as CASSRRAINEQFF.